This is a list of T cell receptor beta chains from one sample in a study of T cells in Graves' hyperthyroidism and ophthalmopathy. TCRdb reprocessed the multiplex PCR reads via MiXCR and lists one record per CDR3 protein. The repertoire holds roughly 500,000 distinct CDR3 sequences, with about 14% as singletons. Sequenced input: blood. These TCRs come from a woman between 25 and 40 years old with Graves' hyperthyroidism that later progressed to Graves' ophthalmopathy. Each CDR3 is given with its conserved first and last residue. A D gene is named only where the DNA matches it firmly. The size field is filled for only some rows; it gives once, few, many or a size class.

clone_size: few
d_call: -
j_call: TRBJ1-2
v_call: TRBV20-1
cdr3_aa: CSAPSDGTYGYTF
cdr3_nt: TGCAGTGCTCCTTCTGACGGAACCTATGGCTACACCTTC

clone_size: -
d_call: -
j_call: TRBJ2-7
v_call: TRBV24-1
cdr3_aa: CATSGGNEQYF
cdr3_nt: TGTGCCACCAGTGGCGGGAACGAGCAGTACTTC

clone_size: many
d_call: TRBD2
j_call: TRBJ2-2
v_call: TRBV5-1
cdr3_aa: CASALFWAGGGTGELFF
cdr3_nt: TGCGCCAGCGCCCTATTCTGGGCGGGAGGAGGGACCGGGGAGCTGTTTTTT

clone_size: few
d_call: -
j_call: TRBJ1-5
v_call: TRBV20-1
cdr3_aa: CSARKGAGNQPQHF
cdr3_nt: TGCAGTGCTAGAAAAGGGGCGGGCAATCAGCCCCAGCATTTT

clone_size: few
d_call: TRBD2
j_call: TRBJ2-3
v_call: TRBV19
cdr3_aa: CASSMSSGRSDTQYF
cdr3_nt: TGTGCCAGTAGTATGTCTAGCGGGAGGTCAGATACGCAGTATTTT

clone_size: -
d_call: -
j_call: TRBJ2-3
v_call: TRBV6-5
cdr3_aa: CASSYDGGRRLKTDTQYF
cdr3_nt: TGTGCCAGCAGTTACGACGGGGGCAGACGACTTAAGACAGATACGCAGTATTTT

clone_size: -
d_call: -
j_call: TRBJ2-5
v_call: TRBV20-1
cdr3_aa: CSASLSKETQYF
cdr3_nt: TGCAGTGCTAGTCTTAGCAAAGAGACCCAGTACTTC

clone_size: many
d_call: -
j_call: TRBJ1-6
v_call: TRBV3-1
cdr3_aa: CASSQQGNTPLHF
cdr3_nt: TGTGCCAGCAGCCAACAGGGGAACACACCCCTCCACTTT

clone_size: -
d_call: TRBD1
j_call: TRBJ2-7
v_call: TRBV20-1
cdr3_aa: CSARDITGGPYEQYF
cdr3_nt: TGCAGTGCTAGAGATATTACAGGGGGACCCTACGAGCAGTACTTC

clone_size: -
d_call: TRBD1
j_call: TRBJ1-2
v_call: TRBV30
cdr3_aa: CAWSVPGQGLDGYTF
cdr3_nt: TGTGCCTGGAGCGTCCCGGGACAGGGTTTGGATGGCTACACCTTC

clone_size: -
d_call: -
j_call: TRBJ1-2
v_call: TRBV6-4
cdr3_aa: CASSDPHGGQDGYTF
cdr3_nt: TGTGCCAGCAGTGACCCCCATGGGGGGCAAGATGGCTACACCTTC

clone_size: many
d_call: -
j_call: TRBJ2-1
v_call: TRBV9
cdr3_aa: CASSVTGQGYNEQFF
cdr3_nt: TGTGCCAGCAGCGTAACAGGCCAAGGCTACAATGAGCAGTTCTTC

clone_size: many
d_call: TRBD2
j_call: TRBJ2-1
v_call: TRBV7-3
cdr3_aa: CASSLYSGSYNEQFF
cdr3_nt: TGTGCCAGCAGCTTATATAGCGGGAGCTACAATGAGCAGTTCTTC

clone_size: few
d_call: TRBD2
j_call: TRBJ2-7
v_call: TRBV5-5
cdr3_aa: CASSWRVPTSGSWDEQYF
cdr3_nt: TGTGCCAGCAGCTGGAGGGTTCCTACTAGCGGGAGTTGGGACGAGCAGTACTTC

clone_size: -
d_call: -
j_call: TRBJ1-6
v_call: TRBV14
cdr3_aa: CASRLKGKGGSPLHF
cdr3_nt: TGTGCCAGCAGACTTAAGGGGAAAGGGGGTTCACCCCTCCACTTT

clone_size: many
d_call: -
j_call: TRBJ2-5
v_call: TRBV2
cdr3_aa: CASSEGQGGQETQYF
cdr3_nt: TGTGCCAGCAGTGAAGGTCAGGGTGGCCAAGAGACCCAGTACTTC

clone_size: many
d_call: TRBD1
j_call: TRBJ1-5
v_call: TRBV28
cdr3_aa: CASRWDRVSNQPQHF
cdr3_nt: TGTGCCAGCAGGTGGGACAGGGTTAGCAATCAGCCCCAGCATTTT

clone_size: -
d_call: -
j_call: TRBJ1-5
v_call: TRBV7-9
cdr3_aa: CASSLGWDRNQPQHF
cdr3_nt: TGTGCCAGCAGCTTAGGATGGGACCGCAATCAGCCCCAGCATTTT

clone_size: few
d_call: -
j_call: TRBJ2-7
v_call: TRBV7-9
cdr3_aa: CASSLSSGSQSYEQYF
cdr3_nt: TGTGCCAGCAGCTTAAGTTCGGGCAGTCAGTCCTACGAGCAGTACTTC

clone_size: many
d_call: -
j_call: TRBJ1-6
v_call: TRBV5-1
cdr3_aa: CASSLTGPYSHSPLHF
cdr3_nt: TGCGCCAGCAGCTTGACAGGGCCGTACAGCCATTCACCCCTCCACTTT

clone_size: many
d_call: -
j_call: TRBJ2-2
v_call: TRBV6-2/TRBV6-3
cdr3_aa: CASSYMGEPYSSNTGELFF
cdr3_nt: TGTGCCAGCAGTTACATGGGGGAACCGTACTCATCAAACACCGGGGAGCTGTTTTTT

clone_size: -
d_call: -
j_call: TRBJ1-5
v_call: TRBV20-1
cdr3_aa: CSASPRDPNLYQPQHF
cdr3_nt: TGCAGTGCTAGCCCCAGGGACCCCAACTTATATCAGCCCCAGCATTTT

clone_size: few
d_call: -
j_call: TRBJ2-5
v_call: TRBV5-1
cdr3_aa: CASSPNPAETQYF
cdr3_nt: TGCGCCAGCAGCCCAAACCCGGCGGAGACCCAGTACTTC

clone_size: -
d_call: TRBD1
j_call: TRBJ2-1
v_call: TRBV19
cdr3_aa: CASSISGQGFNEQFF
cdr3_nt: TGTGCCAGTAGTATTTCGGGACAGGGTTTTAATGAGCAGTTCTTC

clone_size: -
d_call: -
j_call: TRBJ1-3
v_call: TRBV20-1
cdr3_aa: CSARQDSLSGNTIYF
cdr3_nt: TGCAGTGCTAGACAGGACAGCCTCTCTGGAAACACCATATATTTT

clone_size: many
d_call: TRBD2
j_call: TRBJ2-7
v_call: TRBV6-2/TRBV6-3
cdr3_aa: CASRPGTSGSPYEQYF
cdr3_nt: TGTGCCAGCAGACCCGGGACTAGCGGGAGCCCCTACGAGCAGTACTTC

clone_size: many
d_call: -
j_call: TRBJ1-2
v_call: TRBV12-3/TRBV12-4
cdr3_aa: CASSFGSTNYGYTF
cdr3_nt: TGTGCCAGCAGTTTCGGCAGTACTAACTATGGCTACACCTTC

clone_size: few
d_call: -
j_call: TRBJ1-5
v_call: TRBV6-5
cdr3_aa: CASSYGHLSNQPQHF
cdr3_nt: TGTGCCAGCAGTTACGGACACCTGAGCAATCAGCCCCAGCATTTT